This T cell receptor beta chain was sequenced in a study of T cells in Graves' hyperthyroidism and ophthalmopathy. Turning to the study itself: Peripheral blood was taken when the disease was first diagnosed, before any treatment began.

This clonotype was observed at least ten times. The target antigen is unknown. Study-level points and caveats: The model forecast ophthalmopathy, anticipating it by a median around 6.5 months before onset.

Around 9.8 ml fresh peripheral blood yielded the PBMCs. From RNA transcripts, TCR beta CDR3 regions were amplified. Primed by the HTBI set, a first-round RT-PCR was run on the TCR CDR3. TCRdb recomputed calls from the multiplex PCR reads with MiXCR, one row per CDR3 protein. The sample lists some 380,000 distinct CDR3 sequences, approximately 13% occurring once. The CDR3 has 14 amino acids. Looked up from germline, CDR1 is SGHRS and CDR2 is YFSETQ. The ends were cut back, 0 bases at V and 4 bases at J, with 10 bases in the middle. The chain combines TRBV5-1 with TRBJ1-1; D gene ambiguous. This receptor was identified in a young man with Graves' hyperthyroidism that later progressed to Graves' ophthalmopathy. What was sequenced was blood. The CDR3 nucleotides read TGCGCCAGCAGCTTGGCCCAGAGAGGCACTGAAGCTTTCTTT. It specifies CASSLAQRGTEAFF.